A selection of T cell receptor beta chains follows, all from one sample in a study of CD8 T cells in Susac syndrome. Each CDR3 protein is one row after TCRdb ran MiXCR on the immunoSEQ multiplex PCR reads. The sample shows 250,000 to 350,000 distinct CDR3 sequences, 90% to 95% of them seen only once. Specimen: CD4+ T cells from PBMCs. Receptors originate from a human donor with multiple sclerosis. The conserved cysteine and the conserved F or W are not part of the CDR3 here.

TRBV4-3,ASSQELYPGQGSKWNGYT
TRBV23-1,ASSQSRTAGNTIY
TRBV20-1,SAGASHEQY
TRBV7-2,ASSLADIAGPYEQY
TRBV7-3,ASSPERAGANVLT
TRBV6-2/TRBV6-3,ASSYRDRNTEAF
TRBV30,AWSATVLGNTIY
TRBV6-5,ASSYSGTAGPLY
TRBV5-1,ASSLGSNQPQH
TRBV5-1,ASSSRSSSSYNEQF
TRBV9,ASSAHTTGDGRTAF
TRBV4-2,ASSQDGRASPDYT
TRBV7-7,ASSLDITDTQY
TRBV12-3/TRBV12-4,ASSLQGDTQY
TRBV12-3/TRBV12-4,ASSANLARDGTQY
TRBV29-1,SVDLGRGWGYT
TRBV15,ATSKSQSSYNEQF
TRBV5-1,ASSMGSVETQY
TRBV20-1,SARVTGMNTEAF
TRBV12-3/TRBV12-4,ASSLLMGEQF
TRBV27,ASSYDRGTFGGGYT
TRBV20-1,SAHTHGGSSYNEQF
TRBV7-9,ASSSGPSHGTDTQY
TRBV6-5,ASSYGTSGNEQY
TRBV5-1,ASSLVGGASSYNEQF
TRBV30,AWGARETQY
TRBV11-2,ASSWLGGLLDEQF
TRBV5-8,ASSLPGFYEQY
TRBV12-3/TRBV12-4,ASSPGGLTEAF